This T cell receptor (beta chain) was profiled in a study of T cell changes during pregnancy in multiple sclerosis. Some clones are missing from TCRdb's copy, which holds only in-frame ones; the method was immunoSEQ multiplex PCR. The sample shows 65,000 to 80,000 clones, approximately 90% of them seen only once. CDR1 and CDR2 (germline): SQVTM, ANQGSEA. Trimming removed 4 bases at V and 0 bases at J, with 16 bases between. The CDR3 consists of 16 residues. The sequencing here drew on peripheral blood, taken in the third trimester of pregnancy. This receptor was obtained from a female donor with multiple sclerosis, enrolled in a pregnancy study. This chain links TRBV29-1 with TRBJ1-3; TRBD1 might be the D (6 bases). CDR3 DNA: TGCAGCGTTGGAGCAGGGGCAACTTCCTCTGGAAACACCATATATTTT. This translates into CSVGAGATSSGNTIYF. The full variable domain, in which reference TRBV29-1 and TRBJ1-3 provide the parts outside the CDR3, is SAVISQKPSRDICQRGTSLTIQCQVDSQVTMMFWYRQQPGQSLTLIATANQGSEATYESGFVIDKFPISRPNLTFSTLTVSNMSPEDSSIYLCSVGAGATSSGNTIYFGEGSWLTVV.